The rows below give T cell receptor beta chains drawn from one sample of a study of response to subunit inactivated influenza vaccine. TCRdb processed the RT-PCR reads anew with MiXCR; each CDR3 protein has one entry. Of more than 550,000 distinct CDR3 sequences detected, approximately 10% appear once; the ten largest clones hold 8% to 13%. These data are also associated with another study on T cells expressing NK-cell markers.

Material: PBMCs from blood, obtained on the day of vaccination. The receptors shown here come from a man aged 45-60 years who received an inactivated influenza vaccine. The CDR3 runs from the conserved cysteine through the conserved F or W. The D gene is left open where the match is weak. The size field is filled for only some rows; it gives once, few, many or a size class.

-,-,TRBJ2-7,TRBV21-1,TGTGCCAGCAGCCTTCGCCGATTAAGCTCCTACGAGCAGTACTTC,CASSLRRLSSYEQYF
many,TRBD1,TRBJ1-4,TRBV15,TGTGCCACCAGCAGACAGGGGGCTAATGAAAAACTGTTTTTT,CATSRQGANEKLFF
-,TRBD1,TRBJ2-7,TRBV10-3,TGTGCCATCAGTCAGGGACAGGGACTCTACGAGCAGTACTTC,CAISQGQGLYEQYF
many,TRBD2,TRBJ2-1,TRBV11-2,TGTGCCAGCAGCTTGACTAGCGGGAGTAACGTACCCACCTACAATGAGCAGTTCTTC,CASSLTSGSNVPTYNEQFF
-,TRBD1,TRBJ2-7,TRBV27,TGTGCCAGCAGTTTATTTGAGGACAGGGGGCGCGGACAGCAGTACTTC,CASSLFEDRGRGQQYF
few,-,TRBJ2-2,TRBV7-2,TGTGCCAGCAGCTTAGCGCGGGCGGGGACCGGGGAGCTGTTTTTT,CASSLARAGTGELFF
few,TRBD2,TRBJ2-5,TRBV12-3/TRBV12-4,TGTGCCAGCAGTCGAGGGACTAGCGGGAGCGGGGGCCGTAACCGGGAGACCCAGTACTTC,CASSRGTSGSGGRNRETQYF
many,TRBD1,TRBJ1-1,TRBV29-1,TGCAGCGGGGGACAGAGAAACACTGAAGCTTTCTTT,CSGGQRNTEAFF
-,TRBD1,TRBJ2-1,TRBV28,TGTGCCAGCAGTTCAGATCTCAGGGGGCAGATCTACAATGAGCAGTTCTTC,CASSSDLRGQIYNEQFF
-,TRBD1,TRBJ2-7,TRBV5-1,TGCGCCAGCAGCTTAGATCCGGGGACAGGGTCCCACGAGCAGTACTTC,CASSLDPGTGSHEQYF
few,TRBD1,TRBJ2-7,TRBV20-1,TGCAGTGCTAGAGGGGGACAGGGGACCTACGAGCAGTACTTC,CSARGGQGTYEQYF
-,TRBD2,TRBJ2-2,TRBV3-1,TGTGCCAGCAGCCCCTATGTAGCGGGCACCGGGGAGCTGTTTTTT,CASSPYVAGTGELFF
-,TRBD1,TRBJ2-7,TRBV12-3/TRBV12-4,TGTGCCAGCAGGGCGAAAGAGGGACAGGGGGGCTACGAGCAGTACTTC,CASRAKEGQGGYEQYF
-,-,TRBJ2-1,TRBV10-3,TGTGCCATCAGTGAGTCTGGGGGGAGGCACAATGAGCAGTTCTTC,CAISESGGRHNEQFF
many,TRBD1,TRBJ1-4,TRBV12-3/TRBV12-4,TGTGCCAGCAGACGGACAGGGCCGACAGAAAAACTGTTTTTT,CASRRTGPTEKLFF
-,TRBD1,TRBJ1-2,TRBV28,TGTGCCAGCAGTTTTAGGGACAGCTATGGCTACACCTTC,CASSFRDSYGYTF
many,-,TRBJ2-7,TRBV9,TGTGCCAGCAGCCCTTCTCTATCCTACGAGCAGTACTTC,CASSPSLSYEQYF
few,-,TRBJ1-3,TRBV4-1,TGCGCCAGCAGCCTCTCCGGGACGCGGGGAACTTCTGGAAACACCATATATTTT,CASSLSGTRGTSGNTIYF
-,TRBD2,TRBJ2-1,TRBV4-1,TGCGCCAGCAGCCAAGATCTAGCGGGGGGGCAATTCTACAATGAGCAGTTCTTC,CASSQDLAGGQFYNEQFF
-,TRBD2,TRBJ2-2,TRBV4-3,TGCGCCAGCAGCCAAGAGATCCTAGCGGGGAACACCGGGGAGCTGTTTTTT,CASSQEILAGNTGELFF
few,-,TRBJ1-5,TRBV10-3,TGTGCCATCACAGAGGACCCCAATCAGCCCCAGCATTTT,CAITEDPNQPQHF
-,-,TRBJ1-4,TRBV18,TGTGCCAGCTCCCGGGGAGCAACTAATGAAAAACTGTTTTTT,CASSRGATNEKLFF
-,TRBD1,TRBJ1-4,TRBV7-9,TGTGCCAGCAGCCTGGGACAGCGAGACCTCGGGGAAAAACTGTTTTTT,CASSLGQRDLGEKLFF
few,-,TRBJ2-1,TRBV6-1,TGTGCCTGCCGGGACCGCCGATACAATGAGCAGTTCTTC,CACRDRRYNEQFF
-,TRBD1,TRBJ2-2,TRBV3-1,TGTGCCAGCAGCCCCGGGACAGTGAGGACCGGGGAGCTGTTTTTT,CASSPGTVRTGELFF
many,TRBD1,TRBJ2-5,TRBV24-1,TGTGCCACCAGTGACCAGGACAGGCAGGAGACCCAGTACTTC,CATSDQDRQETQYF
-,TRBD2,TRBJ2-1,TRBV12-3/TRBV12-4,TGTGCCAGCAGTTTGGTGACTAGCGGGAGGGTCAATGAGCAGTTCTTC,CASSLVTSGRVNEQFF
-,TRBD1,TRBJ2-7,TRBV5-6,TGTGCCAGCAGCTCTCCGGGACAGGGGTACTACGAGCAGTACTTC,CASSSPGQGYYEQYF
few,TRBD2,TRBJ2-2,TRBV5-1,TGCGCCAGCACTAGCGGGAGTAACACCGGGGAGCTGTTTTTT,CASTSGSNTGELFF